This T cell receptor beta chain comes out of a study of T-cell reconstitution after alpha-beta-depleted transplantation in children. Using unique molecular identifiers, the investigators prepared the TCRbeta library. TCRdb re-called the PCR reads through MiXCR, storing one row per CDR3 protein. The repertoire holds a few hundred thousand distinct CDR3 sequences, with about a fifth as singletons. This clonotype was recorded a few times. The CDR3 covers 14 residues. Trimming took 4 bases from V and 2 from J, leaving 11 bases between them. Per the germline V gene, CDR1 is SGHRS and CDR2 is YFSETQ. This specimen consisted of PBMCs from the stem cell graft donor, obtained from the stem cell graft. The chain joins TRBV5-1 to TRBJ2-3; no reliable D call. The receptor was derived from a human donor who donated a stem cell graft to a child with acute myeloid leukemia. The chain's CDR3 is CASSRVGDTDTQYF. CDR3 nucleotides: TGCGCCAGCAGCCGAGTGGGCGACACAGATACGCAGTATTTT.